These 30 T cell receptor beta chains were sequenced from one sample in a study of early T cells in non-severe SARS-CoV-2 infection. TCRdb passed the 5' RACE reads through MiXCR, listing each CDR3 protein once. The sample lists 85,000 to 100,000 distinct CDR3 sequences, 15% to 20% occurring once. Sample: whole blood, taken at baseline. The receptors were gathered from an adult who was a healthcare worker with PCR-confirmed SARS-CoV-2 infection or an uninfected control (not recorded which).

In its sample, this clonotype was seen many times. This chain connects TRBV20-1 to TRBJ2-1; 11 positions match TRBD2. Per germline, CDR1 DFQATT and CDR2 SNEGSKA (reference sequence). The CDR3 is made up of 15 amino acids. Germline trimming cut 3 bases from V and 7 bases from J; bases unmatched to any gene: 8. The CDR3 DNA sequence: TGCAGTGCTAGTGGGGAACTAGCGGGAGCAAATGAGCAGTTCTTC. It translates to CSASGELAGANEQFF.

This chain connects TRBV5-1 to TRBJ2-5; TRBD1 aligns across 8 bases. The J segment lost 0 bases and the V segment lost 4 bases, leaving 2 bases of the junction unmatched. The CDR3 is 14 amino acids. The germline V gene has CDR1 SGHRS and CDR2 YFSETQ. CDR3 in DNA: TGCGCCAGCAGCCGGACAGGGAACCAAGAGACCCAGTACTTC. Protein product: CASSRTGNQETQYF.

The rearrangement uses TRBV20-1 and TRBJ2-1; 11 bases agree with TRBD2. With V trimmed by 2 bases and J by 9 bases, 6 bases remained unmatched. The CDR3 covers 14 residues. Per germline, CDR1 DFQATT and CDR2 SNEGSKA (reference sequence). CDR3 bases: TGCAGTGCTAGACCTACTAGCGGGAGAGGTGAGCAGTTCTTC. This codes for CSARPTSGRGEQFF.

The rearrangement links TRBV27 to TRBJ2-1, with D perhaps TRBD1 or TRBD2 (5 bases each). CDR1 is MNHEY and CDR2 is SMNVEV in the germline V gene (reference sequence). Trimming removed 2 bases from V and 7 bases from J, with 12 bases in between. The CDR3 runs 14 residues. The CDR3 spells CASSLNPWGNEQFF. Here the CDR3 DNA reads TGTGCCAGCAGTTTAAATCCGTGGGGGAATGAGCAGTTCTTC.

In this sample, this clonotype turned up a few times. The chain recombines TRBV20-1 with TRBJ2-7, with TRBD2 matching over 7 bases. Per germline, CDR1 DFQATT and CDR2 SNEGSKA (reference sequence). The ends lost 6 bases at V and 3 bases at J; junction bases unmatched: 11. This CDR3 comprises 14 residues. CDR3 nucleotides: TGCAGTGCCACCCCGGGGTCTAGCGGCTACGAGCAGTACTTC. Its protein product is CSATPGSSGYEQYF.

The chain carries TRBV6-5 and TRBJ2-2; no clear D. The CDR3 extends over 13 amino acids. Germline V gene lookup returns CDR1 MNHEY and CDR2 SVGAGI. Between the trimmed V and J ends, which lost 5 bases and 4 bases, there was a span of 8 bases. The CDR3 region has the DNA TGTGCCAGCAGTCCGCTTGGCACCGGGGAGCTGTTTTTT. Its protein product is CASSPLGTGELFF.

This clonotype came up a few times. This chain connects TRBV3-1 to TRBJ2-1; D is perhaps TRBD2 (6 bases). CDR3 length: 12 amino acids. V was trimmed by 1 base and J by 15 bases, leaving 13 bases between them. The V gene's germline CDR1 is LGHDT and CDR2 YNNKEL (reference sequence). The chain's CDR3 is CASSQVSGLSFF. CDR3 nucleotides: TGTGCCAGCAGCCAAGTGTCGGGACTCTCGTTCTTC.

The CDR3 DNA follows: TGTGCCAGCGGGGCCGCTGGGGCCAACGTCCTGACTTTC. Residues: CASGAAGANVLTF. The chain employs TRBV7-8 and TRBJ2-6; weak D call: TRBD1 (5 bases). This CDR3 spans 13 amino acids. Trimming left V 8 bases short and J 2 bases short, with 7 bases between. Per germline, CDR1 SGHVS and CDR2 FQNEAQ.

The table lists this clonotype with a few counts. The CDR3 is CASSQEGQISGNTIYF. In DNA form, the CDR3 reads TGCGCCAGCAGCCAAGAAGGGCAGATCTCTGGAAACACCATATATTTT. The chain couples TRBV4-3 to TRBJ1-3; no definite D call. V was shortened by 0 bases and J by 0 bases, with 9 bases between the two germline ends. The CDR3 is made up of 16 amino acids. The germline CDR1 and CDR2 sequences are LGHNA and YSLEER.

The V gene is TRBV21-1, the J gene TRBJ2-7; the D segment call TRBD2 is taken from the table without a DNA check. TRBV21-1 is classified as a pseudogene. The CDR3 is 18 amino acids. The CDR3 nucleotides are TGTGCCAGCAGCAAAGCCCTGAGGGAAACGCCTAACCTATTTGAGCAGTACTTC. It codes for CASSKALRETPNLFEQYF.

The chain carries TRBV7-9 and TRBJ1-5; D remains ambiguous. With 0 bases removed from V and 6 bases from J, the gap between germline ends came to 6 bases. The CDR3 runs to 13 residues. The germline gives CDR1 SEHNR, CDR2 FQNEAQ (reference sequence). The chain's CDR3 is CASSLAEAQPQHF. The CDR3, as DNA: TGTGCCAGCAGCTTAGCAGAAGCTCAGCCCCAGCATTTT.

This clonotype turned up a few times. V usage is TRBV28 and J usage is TRBJ2-5; 12 bases are a match to TRBD2. This CDR3 comprises 15 residues. The germline V gene encodes CDR1 MDHEN and CDR2 SYDVKM. V shed 7 bases, J shed 4 bases, and the junction held 7 bases outside the gene matches. CDR3 DNA sequence: TGTGCCAGCACTCCGACTAGCGGGAGACGAGAGACCCAGTACTTC. It translates to CASTPTSGRRETQYF.

This clonotype was found a few times. The junction departs from the called germline gene at one end, perhaps through a read error. This chain joins TRBV20-1 and TRBJ2-1; D unclear. This CDR3 has 9 amino acids. Germline V CDR1 and CDR2: DFQATT, SNEGSKA (reference sequence). CDR3 region: CSASGSRDF. The CDR3, as DNA: TGCAGTGCTAGTGGGTCAAGAGATTTC.

V usage is TRBV20-1 and J usage is TRBJ2-1; TRBD2 aligns across 8 bases. The CDR3 consists of 12 residues. In germline, CDR1 is DFQATT, CDR2 SNEGSKA (reference sequence). After removal of 3 bases from V and 8 bases from J, the junction contained 3 bases not matched to a gene. This CDR3 is CSASGRADEQFF. The CDR3 DNA reads as TGCAGTGCTAGCGGGAGGGCCGATGAGCAGTTCTTC.

This clonotype occurred many times. CDR3 sequence: CASSPGPWPQHF. CDR3 DNA: TGTGCCAGCAGTCCTGGGCCTTGGCCCCAGCATTTT. The J gene is TRBJ1-5, the V gene TRBV12-3 or TRBV12-4; the D is unclear. V was clipped by 5 bases and J by 9 bases, with 11 bases between them. The CDR3 contains 12 residues.

This clonotype was seen a handful of times. An end of the junction differs from the germline gene, which may be a read error. The chain links TRBV12-3 or TRBV12-4 to TRBJ2-1; 9 bases are shared with TRBD2. This CDR3 contains 17 residues. CDR3 sequence: CASSRGRTGRVEASGDF. The CDR3, as DNA: TGTGCCAGCAGCCGAGGACGAACCGGTCGGGTGGAGGCTAGCGGGGATTTC.

This chain joins TRBV7-2 and TRBJ2-3; 7 nucleotides agree with TRBD2. CDR1 SGHTA and CDR2 FQGNSA come from the germline V gene. The CDR3 contains 16 residues. CDR3 DNA: TGTGCTAGTAAGCGGGGAACCTATCTCAGCACAGATACGCAGTATTTT. Protein sequence: CASKRGTYLSTDTQYF.

The V gene is TRBV20-1, the J gene TRBJ2-3, with 12 positions matching TRBD2. CDR1 and CDR2 (germline): DFQATT, SNEGSKA (reference sequence). This CDR3 comprises 17 residues. V shed 5 bases, J shed 3 bases, and the junction held 12 bases outside the gene matches. In nucleotides, the CDR3 is TGCAGTGCTGGACCCCGACTAGCGGGAGCCGTAACAGATACGCAGTATTTT. Encoded protein: CSAGPRLAGAVTDTQYF.

This clonotype has just a few counts. The chain is built from TRBV11-2 and TRBJ2-5; 7 nucleotides line up with TRBD1. The CDR3 is 15 amino acids. Germline V gene sequence: CDR1 SGHAT, CDR2 FQNNGV. J was trimmed by 5 bases and V by 5 bases; bases with no gene match: 11. The CDR3 protein is CASSIQTGMGETQYF. DNA for the CDR3: TGTGCCAGCAGCATCCAGACAGGGATGGGCGAGACCCAGTACTTC.

This clonotype was found a few times. This sequence joins TRBV7-8 and TRBJ2-1; 12 bases line up with TRBD2. CDR1 is SGHVS, CDR2 FQNEAQ, per germline. The CDR3 length is 16 residues. V trimming: 4 bases; J trimming: 6 bases; junction bases outside the gene matches: 7. In nucleotides, the CDR3 is TGTGCCAGCAGCTACCGGACTAGCGGGAATCGCAATGAGCAGTTCTTC. Translation gives CASSYRTSGNRNEQFF.

This clonotype was recorded many times. The V and J genes are TRBV9 and TRBJ2-1; a weak D match, TRBD1 (6 bases). The CDR3 has 15 amino acids. The germline gives CDR1 SGDLS, CDR2 YYNGEE. V lost 3 bases and J 6 bases, leaving 16 bases between the germline ends. The CDR3 here is CASSGPTGQLNEQFF. In DNA form, the CDR3 reads TGTGCCAGCAGCGGACCGACTGGACAGCTCAATGAGCAGTTCTTC.

The J gene is TRBJ2-1, the V gene TRBV7-7; 9 nucleotides agree with TRBD2. Trimming took 2 bases from V and 9 from J; bases not matched to a gene: 11. Germline V gene sequence: CDR1 SSHAT, CDR2 FNYEAQ (reference sequence). This CDR3 spans 16 amino acids. The CDR3 sequence: CASSLTGTSSPGEQFF. The CDR3 region has the DNA TGTGCCAGCAGCTTAACCGGGACTAGCTCACCGGGTGAGCAGTTCTTC.

In this sample, this clonotype turned up a few times. This rearrangement joins TRBV30 to TRBJ1-1, with D maybe TRBD1 (5 bases). The V gene's germline CDR1 is GTSNPN and CDR2 SVGIG (reference sequence). Trimming cost V 2 bases and J 4 bases, with 11 bases left between them. This CDR3 comprises 13 residues. The CDR3 DNA reads TGTGCCTGGAGTCTGGGGGGGAGCACTGAAGCTTTCTTT. Amino acid sequence: CAWSLGGSTEAFF.

The rearrangement uses TRBV9 and TRBJ2-1; tentatively, D is TRBD2 (5 bases). This CDR3 comprises 13 residues. CDR1 and CDR2 from the germline V gene are SGDLS and YYNGEE. Trimming took 5 bases from V and 4 from J, leaving 10 bases between them. The CDR3 reads CASRRAGYNEQFF. The DNA for the CDR3 is TGTGCCAGCAGGCGTGCGGGTTACAATGAGCAGTTCTTC.

This chain links TRBV28 with TRBJ2-5; D ambiguous. CDR1 is MDHEN and CDR2 is SYDVKM in the germline V gene. The length of the CDR3 is 14 residues. Trimming took 5 bases from V and 0 from J, leaving 10 bases between them. Here the CDR3 reads CASSLQRHQETQYF. Written as DNA, the CDR3 is TGTGCCAGCAGTCTTCAGCGACACCAAGAGACCCAGTACTTC.

The chain combines TRBV28 with TRBJ2-2; 7 nucleotides line up with TRBD1. Trimming removed 6 bases from V and 5 bases from J; junction bases left unmatched: 6. The CDR3 is 14 amino acids. CDR1 and CDR2 (germline): MDHEN, SYDVKM. The CDR3 DNA follows: TGTGCCAGCAGCCGACAGGGTAGGACCGGGGAGCTGTTTTTT. This encodes CASSRQGRTGELFF.

The chain links TRBV20-1 to TRBJ2-2, with D possibly TRBD2 on 6 matching bases. Germline CDR1 DFQATT, CDR2 SNEGSKA (reference sequence). This CDR3 comprises 16 residues. Trimming pared 6 bases from V and 0 bases from J, leaving 17 bases between. In nucleotides, the CDR3 is TGCAGTGCCATAAACCCCGTAGCGGCGAACACCGGGGAGCTGTTTTTT. Translation: CSAINPVAANTGELFF.

Only a few counts were recorded for this clonotype. The V call is TRBV4-3, the J call TRBJ2-7; TRBD1 might be the D (5 bases). The CDR3 extends over 15 amino acids. Deletions cut 0 bases from V and 3 bases from J, with 12 bases between. Germline CDR1 LGHNA, CDR2 YSLEER. The CDR3 coding sequence is TGCGCCAGCAGCCAAGATATGGGGCCGTACTACGAGCAGTACTTC. Amino acid sequence: CASSQDMGPYYEQYF.

This clonotype appeared many times. V usage is TRBV4-3 and J usage is TRBJ2-6, with D perhaps matching TRBD2 (6 bases). CDR1 is LGHNA, CDR2 YSLEER, per germline. V was shortened by 0 bases and J by 5 bases, with 8 bases between the two germline ends. This CDR3 spans 15 amino acids. The CDR3 is CASSQDGGWANVLTF. The CDR3 DNA reads TGCGCCAGCAGCCAAGACGGGGGTTGGGCCAACGTCCTGACTTTC.

CDR3 nucleotide sequence: TGTGCCAGCAGCCACGCCGACAGGGGACATGGCTACACCTTC. Translating it yields CASSHADRGHGYTF. The V and J genes are TRBV7-9 and TRBJ1-2, with 8 bases aligning to TRBD1. The CDR3 totals 14 residues. With 5 bases clipped from V and 6 bases from J, the junction kept 8 bases outside the gene matches. The germline V gene has CDR1 SEHNR and CDR2 FQNEAQ (reference sequence).